This TCR beta chain originates from a study of T cell responses to AZD1222 COVID-19 vaccine. V shed 0 bases and J shed 0 bases, with 8 bases lying between them. Germline V gene sequence: CDR1 SGHAT, CDR2 FQNNGV. The CDR3 has 15 amino acids. Study-level findings and limits: Donors in the cohort were predominantly white British and more often female, and clonal diversity was possibly underestimated. The number of AZD1222 recipients seropositive at baseline was only five or six. Repertoire sampling happened only post peak T cell response.

Profiled with immunoSEQ multiplex PCR; TCRdb holds only in-frame clones, not every one. The sample has over 120,000 clones; about nine tenths are singletons. As regards this clone: No antigen is known for it.

Sequenced here: peripheral blood, sampled on day 0 of AZD1222 vaccination. V and J are TRBV11-2 and TRBJ1-2; no firm D call. The sequence was obtained from an adult in good health. CDR3 nucleotide sequence: TGTGCCAGCAGCTTAGATTCGGGTACTAACTATGGCTACACCTTC. Translation gives CASSLDSGTNYGYTF. Variable domain in full (rest from reference TRBV11-2 and TRBJ1-2): EAGVAQSPRYKIIEKRQSVAFWCNPISGHATLYWYQQILGQGPKLLIQFQNNGVVDDSQLPKDRFSAERLKGVDSTLKIQPAKLEDSAVYLCASSLDSGTNYGYTFGSGTRLTVV.